This T cell receptor beta chain was observed in a study of human T cells and chemical hapten exposure. One entry per CDR3 protein, called by TCRdb with MiXCR from the RACE reads. The data hold approximately 110,000 distinct CDR3 sequences, with roughly 9% observed a single time. Notes on the study in general: Among TCRs, those above 1 in 1000 frequency were unaffected by DPC sensitization.

CDR3 size: 17 residues. Germline V gene data show CDR1 as SGHAT and CDR2 as FQNNGV. V lost 1 base, J lost 3 bases, and 17 bases lay in between. The time point denotes: patch test 2, 6 weeks after DPC sensitization. Treatment noted: therapeutic diphenylcyclopropenone sensitization with weekly scalp DPC. This clonotype was found many times. Its antigen is not known. This specimen consisted of whole blood, obtained in connection with sensitization to the hapten diphenylcyclopropenone (DPC). The sequence came from a woman aged 40 to 50 with alopecia areata. Some clones in this sample may be carry-over from other donors' samples. This chain connects TRBV11-2 to TRBJ2-3, with D possibly TRBD2 on 5 matching bases. CDR3 in DNA: TGTGCCAGCAGCTTAGGCTGGGATATACCGGGGACAGATACGCAGTATTTT. Its protein product is CASSLGWDIPGTDTQYF.